This T cell receptor beta chain was recorded in a study of type 1 regulatory T cells. Overall study: T-allo10 is an in vitro-generated, Tr1-enriched CD4 T cell product specific for alloantigen.

About this clonotype: A read error may explain this, as a much larger clone is one base away.

The germline gives CDR1 SGHRS, CDR2 YFSETQ. The CDR3 has 12 amino acids. TCRdb used MiXCR to reprocess the reads, holding one entry per CDR3 protein. The sample has about 97,000 distinct CDR3 sequences; less than 40% are singletons. Sample: CD4+ T cells, either the whole sample or a sorted fraction (not recorded which). This receptor was obtained from a human donor in good health. The chain links TRBV5-1 to TRBJ1-1, with D tentatively TRBD1 (5 bases). CDR3 amino acids: CAGSLVGVEAFF. The CDR3 nucleotides read TGCGCCGGCAGCTTGGTGGGGGTAGAGGCTTTCTTT.